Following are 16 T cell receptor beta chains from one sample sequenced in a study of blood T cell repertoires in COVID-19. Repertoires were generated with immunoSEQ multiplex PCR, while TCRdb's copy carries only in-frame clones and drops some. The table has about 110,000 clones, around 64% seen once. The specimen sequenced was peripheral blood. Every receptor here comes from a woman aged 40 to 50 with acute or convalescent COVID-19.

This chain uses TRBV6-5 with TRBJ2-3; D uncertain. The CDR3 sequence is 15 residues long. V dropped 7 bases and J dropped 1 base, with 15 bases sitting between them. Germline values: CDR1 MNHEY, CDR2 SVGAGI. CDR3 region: CASNPLTSGTDTQYF. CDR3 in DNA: TGTGCCAGCAATCCACTCACTTCGGGCACAGATACGCAGTATTTT.

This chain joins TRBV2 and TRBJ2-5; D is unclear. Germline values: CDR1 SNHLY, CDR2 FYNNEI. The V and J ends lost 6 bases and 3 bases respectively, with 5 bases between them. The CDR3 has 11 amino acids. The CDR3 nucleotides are TGTGCCAGCAGCCAGGAAGAGACCCAGTACTTC. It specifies CASSQEETQYF.

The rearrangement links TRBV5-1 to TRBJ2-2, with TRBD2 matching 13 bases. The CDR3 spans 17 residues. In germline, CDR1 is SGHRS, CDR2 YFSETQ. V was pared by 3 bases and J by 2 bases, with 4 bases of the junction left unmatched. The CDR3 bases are TGCGCCAGCAGCTCGGGACTAGCGGGGAGCAACACCGGGGAGCTGTTTTTT. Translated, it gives CASSSGLAGSNTGELFF. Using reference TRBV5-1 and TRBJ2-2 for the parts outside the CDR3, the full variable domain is KAGVTQTPRYLIKTRGQQVTLSCSPISGHRSVSWYQQTPGQGLQFLFEYFSETQRNKGNFPGRFSGRQFSNSRSEMNVSTLELGDSALYLCASSSGLAGSNTGELFFGEGSRLTVL.

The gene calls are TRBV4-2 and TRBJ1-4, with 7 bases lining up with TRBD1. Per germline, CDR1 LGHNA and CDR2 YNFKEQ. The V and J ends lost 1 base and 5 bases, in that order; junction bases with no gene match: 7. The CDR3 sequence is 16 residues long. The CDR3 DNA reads TGTGCCAGCAGCCAAGCCCCGGGACAGATAAATGAAAAACTGTTTTTT. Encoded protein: CASSQAPGQINEKLFF.

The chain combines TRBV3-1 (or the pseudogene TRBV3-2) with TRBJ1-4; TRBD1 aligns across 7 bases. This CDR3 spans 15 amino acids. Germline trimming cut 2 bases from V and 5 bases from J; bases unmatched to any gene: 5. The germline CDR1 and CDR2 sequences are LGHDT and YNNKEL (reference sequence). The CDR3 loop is CASSQQTGRNEKLFF. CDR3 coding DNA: TGTGCCAGCAGCCAACAGACAGGGCGAAATGAAAAACTGTTTTTT.

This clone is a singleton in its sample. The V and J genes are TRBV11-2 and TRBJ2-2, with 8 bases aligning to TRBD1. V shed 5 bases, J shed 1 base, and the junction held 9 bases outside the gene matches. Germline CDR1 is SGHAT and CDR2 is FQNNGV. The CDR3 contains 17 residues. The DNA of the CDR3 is TGTGCCAGCAGCGACAGGGACAGGCTCATGAACACCGGGGAGCTGTTTTTT. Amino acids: CASSDRDRLMNTGELFF.

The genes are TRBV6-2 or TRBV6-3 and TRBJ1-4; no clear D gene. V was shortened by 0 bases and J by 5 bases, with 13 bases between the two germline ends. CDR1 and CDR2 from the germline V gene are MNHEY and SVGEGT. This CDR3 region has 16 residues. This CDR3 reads CASSYSAADPNEKLFF. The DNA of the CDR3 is TGTGCCAGCAGTTACTCAGCGGCAGACCCGAATGAAAAACTGTTTTTT.

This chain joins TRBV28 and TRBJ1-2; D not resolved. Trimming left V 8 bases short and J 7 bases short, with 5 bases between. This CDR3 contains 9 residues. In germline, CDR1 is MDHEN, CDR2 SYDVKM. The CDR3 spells CASGPGYTF. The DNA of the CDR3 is TGTGCCAGCGGGCCTGGCTACACCTTC.

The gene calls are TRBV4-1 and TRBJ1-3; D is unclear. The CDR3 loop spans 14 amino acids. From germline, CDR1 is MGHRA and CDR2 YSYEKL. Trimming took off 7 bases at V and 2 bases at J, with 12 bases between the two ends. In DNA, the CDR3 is TGCGCCAGCAAGAAGGGAGAGACTGGAAACACCATATATTTT. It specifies CASKKGETGNTIYF.

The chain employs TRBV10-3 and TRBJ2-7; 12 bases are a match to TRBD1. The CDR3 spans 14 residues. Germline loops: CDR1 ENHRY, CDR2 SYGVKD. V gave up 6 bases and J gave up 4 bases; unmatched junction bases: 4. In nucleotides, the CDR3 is TGTGCCATCAGAGGGACAGGGGGCGATTACGAGCAGTACTTC. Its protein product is CAIRGTGGDYEQYF.

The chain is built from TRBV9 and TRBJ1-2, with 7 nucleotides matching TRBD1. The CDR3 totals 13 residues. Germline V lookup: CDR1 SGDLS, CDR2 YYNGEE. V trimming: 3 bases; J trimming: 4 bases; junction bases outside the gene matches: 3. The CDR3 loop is CASSAGDSYGYTF. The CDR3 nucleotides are TGTGCCAGCAGCGCCGGGGACAGCTATGGCTACACCTTC.

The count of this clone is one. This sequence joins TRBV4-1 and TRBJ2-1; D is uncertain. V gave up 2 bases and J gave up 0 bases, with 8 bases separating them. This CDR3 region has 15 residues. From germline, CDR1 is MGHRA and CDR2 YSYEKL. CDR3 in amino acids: CASSQMESSYNEQFF. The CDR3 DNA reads TGCGCCAGCAGCCAAATGGAGAGCTCCTACAATGAGCAGTTCTTC.

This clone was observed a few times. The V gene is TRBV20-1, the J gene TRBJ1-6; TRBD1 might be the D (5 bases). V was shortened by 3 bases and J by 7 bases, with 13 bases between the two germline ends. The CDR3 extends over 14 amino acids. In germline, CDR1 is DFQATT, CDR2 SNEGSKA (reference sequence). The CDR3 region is CSASQGVGNSPLHF. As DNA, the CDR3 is TGCAGTGCTAGTCAAGGGGTGGGCAATTCACCCCTCCACTTT.

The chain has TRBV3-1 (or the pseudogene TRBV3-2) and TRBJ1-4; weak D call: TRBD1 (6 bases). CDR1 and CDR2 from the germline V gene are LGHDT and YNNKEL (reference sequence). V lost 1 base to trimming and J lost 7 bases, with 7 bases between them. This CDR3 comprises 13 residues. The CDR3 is CASSQGTAEKLFF. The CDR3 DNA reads TGTGCCAGCAGCCAAGGGACAGCTGAAAAACTGTTTTTT.

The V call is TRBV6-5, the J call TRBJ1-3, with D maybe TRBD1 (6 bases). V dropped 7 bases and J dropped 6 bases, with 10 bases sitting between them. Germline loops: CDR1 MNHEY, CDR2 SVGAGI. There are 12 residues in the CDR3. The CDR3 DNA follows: TGTGCCAGCATGGGACAAGTAAACACCATATATTTT. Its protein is CASMGQVNTIYF.

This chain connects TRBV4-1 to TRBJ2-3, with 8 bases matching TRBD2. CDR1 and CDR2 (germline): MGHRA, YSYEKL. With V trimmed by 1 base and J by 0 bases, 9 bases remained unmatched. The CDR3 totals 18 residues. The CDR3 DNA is TGCGCCAGCAGCCAAGCCAGCGGGGGATCCGCTAGCACAGATACGCAGTATTTT. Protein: CASSQASGGSASTDTQYF.